Below, 21 T cell receptor beta chains from the same sample are listed, as sequenced in a study of CXCR3-negative and CXCR3-positive naive CD8 T cells. For these TCRs, the target antigens are not known. Findings and caveats of the study: Compared with CXCR3-negative naive cells, CXCR3-positive naive cells showed more hydrophobic TRB CDR3s.

TRB cDNA was prepared as libraries by UMI-labeled 5' RACE. From the 5' RACE reads, TCRdb lists one entry per CDR3 protein and no DNA. The record lists over 95,000 distinct CDR3 sequences, of which the ten most abundant hold around 0.36%. The sequenced material came from naive CXCR3+ CD8+ T cells from blood. Described subset: CD45RO-CCR7+CD27+CD95- naive CD8+ T cells expressing CXCR3 (TNR3+). The receptors come from a human donor in good health. Some clones in this sample may be carry-over from other donors' samples.

The chain employs TRBV4-1 and TRBJ2-7; TCRdb indicates TRBD1, and absent DNA this call remains unverified. Germline V lookup: CDR1 MGHRA, CDR2 YSYEKL. The length of the CDR3 is 17 residues. CDR3 amino acids: CASSQFWPGQMSYEQYF.

The rearrangement links TRBV13 to TRBJ2-7; TCRdb indicates TRBD2, and absent DNA this call remains unverified. The CDR3 spans 14 residues. Germline-derived CDR1 and CDR2 are PRHDT and FYEKMQ (reference sequence). CDR3 loop: CASSQDRRVGEQYF.

The chain carries TRBV19 and TRBJ2-3; TCRdb outputs TRBD2, but without DNA this stays unchecked. The CDR3 covers 14 residues. From germline, CDR1 is LNHDA and CDR2 SQIVND (reference sequence). The CDR3 here is CASSVAGTTDTQYF. Full variable domain (missing parts from reference TRBV19 and TRBJ2-3): DGGITQSPKYLFRKEGQNVTLSCEQNLNHDAMYWYRQDPGQGLRLIYYSQIVNDFQKGDIAEGYSVSREKKESFPLTVTSAQKNPTAFYLCASSVAGTTDTQYFGPGTRLTVL.

The genes are TRBV15 and TRBJ1-1. The CDR3 has 12 amino acids. Germline lookup yields CDR1 LNHNV and CDR2 YYDKDF (reference sequence). The CDR3 here is CATSRGVAEAFF.

The gene calls are TRBV12-3 or TRBV12-4 and TRBJ1-4. CDR3 size: 15 residues. CDR3 region: CASSFILERDEKLVF.

The rearrangement uses TRBV20-1 and TRBJ2-3; the TRBD1 assignment by TCRdb is unverifiable without DNA. The CDR3 totals 18 residues. Germline V CDR1 and CDR2: DFQATT, SNEGSKA (reference sequence). The CDR3 protein is CSAPTGGALRTSTDTQYF.

This chain's CDR3 is CASSGYRDGDTQYF. This chain links TRBV9 with TRBJ2-3; TCRdb calls TRBD1, which cannot be checked without DNA. The CDR3 has 14 residues. Germline lookup yields CDR1 SGDLS and CDR2 YYNGEE.

The V gene is TRBV29-1, the J gene TRBJ2-5; TCRdb calls TRBD2, which cannot be checked without DNA. CDR3 length: 12 amino acids. Germline lookup yields CDR1 SQVTM and CDR2 ANQGSEA. This chain's CDR3 is CSTRLVWGTQYF. Complete variable domain (other parts from reference TRBV29-1 and TRBJ2-5): SAVISQKPSRDICQRGTSLTIQCQVDSQVTMMFWYRQQPGQSLTLIATANQGSEATYESGFVIDKFPISRPNLTFSTLTVSNMSPEDSSIYLCSTRLVWGTQYFGPGTRLLVL.

The chain is built from TRBV28 and TRBJ2-1; checking the TCRdb D call of TRBD2 is not possible without DNA. Germline CDR1 is MDHEN and CDR2 is SYDVKM. The CDR3 spans 14 residues. The CDR3 loop reads CASSTSRSHNEQFF.

The rearrangement uses TRBV10-3 and TRBJ2-6; TCRdb's assignment of TRBD1 cannot be checked, as there is no DNA. CDR3 length: 18 residues. Germline CDR1 is ENHRY and CDR2 is SYGVKD. This chain's CDR3 is CAISESGAGLAGANVLTF.

The chain joins TRBV12-3 or TRBV12-4 to TRBJ1-1. This CDR3 region has 13 residues. CDR3 loop: CASTVGGGVEAFF.

The rearrangement uses TRBV4-1 and TRBJ1-4; TCRdb's D call of TRBD1 is untestable without DNA. Germline CDR1 reads MGHRA; CDR2 reads YSYEKL. CDR3 length: 19 residues. The CDR3 is CASSQDGGLRDPRNEKLFF.

The gene calls are TRBV28 and TRBJ2-3; the D call from TCRdb, TRBD2, cannot be confirmed without DNA. CDR3 length equals 14 residues. Germline CDR1 reads MDHEN; CDR2 reads SYDVKM. The chain's CDR3 is CASSLLAGTDTQYF.

CDR3 sequence: CASRPTGGFQPQHF. The genes are TRBV6-2 or TRBV6-3 and TRBJ1-5; the D call from TCRdb, TRBD1, cannot be confirmed without DNA. Germline CDR1 and CDR2: MNHEY and SVGEGT. This CDR3 has 14 amino acids.

The chain employs TRBV28 and TRBJ2-1. The CDR3 consists of 15 residues. Germline V gene sequence: CDR1 MDHEN, CDR2 SYDVKM. The CDR3 loop reads CASGPLKSSYNEQFF.

The gene calls are TRBV12-3 or TRBV12-4 and TRBJ2-5. This CDR3 is built from 12 residues. CDR3 in amino acids: CASSSYQETQYF.

This chain uses TRBV6-7 with TRBJ1-2; TCRdb selects TRBD1, and the lack of DNA leaves this call unchecked. TRBV6-7 is labeled an ORF, and its function is uncertain. The CDR3 totals 15 residues. CDR3 sequence reads: CASSYHYRDSYGYTF.

This chain connects TRBV28 to TRBJ2-7; TCRdb's D call of TRBD1 is untestable without DNA. The V gene's germline CDR1 is MDHEN and CDR2 SYDVKM. This CDR3 contains 15 residues. The CDR3 region is CASRDHRGSRYEQYF.

The chain has TRBV7-9 and TRBJ2-1; TCRdb designates TRBD1, a call that cannot be tested without DNA. Germline V gene sequence: CDR1 SEHNR, CDR2 FQNEAQ (reference sequence). The CDR3 is 14 residues long. The CDR3 loop reads CASTRPGLHNEQFF. The complete variable domain, with remaining parts taken from reference TRBV7-9 and TRBJ2-1, reads DTGVSQNPRHKITKRGQNVTFRCDPISEHNRLYWYRQTLGQGPEFLTYFQNEAQLEKSRLLSDRFSAERPKGSFSTLEIQRTEQGDSAMYLCASTRPGLHNEQFFGPGTRLTVL.

The chain is built from TRBV7-3 and TRBJ2-1; the TCRdb D gene call, TRBD1, has no DNA to confirm it. This CDR3 spans 13 amino acids. Germline-derived CDR1 and CDR2 are SGHTA and FQGTGA. The chain's CDR3 is CASSLYLPDEQFF. Variable domain in full (rest from reference TRBV7-3 and TRBJ2-1): GAGVSQTPSNKVTEKGKYVELRCDPISGHTALYWYRQSLGQGPEFLIYFQGTGAADDSGLPNDRFFAVRPEGSVSTLKIQRTERGDSAVYLCASSLYLPDEQFFGPGTRLTVL.

The CDR3 region is CAIITYSLAGESTGELFF. This chain joins TRBV12-3 or TRBV12-4 and TRBJ2-2; the TCRdb D gene call, TRBD2, has no DNA to confirm it. The CDR3 covers 18 residues.